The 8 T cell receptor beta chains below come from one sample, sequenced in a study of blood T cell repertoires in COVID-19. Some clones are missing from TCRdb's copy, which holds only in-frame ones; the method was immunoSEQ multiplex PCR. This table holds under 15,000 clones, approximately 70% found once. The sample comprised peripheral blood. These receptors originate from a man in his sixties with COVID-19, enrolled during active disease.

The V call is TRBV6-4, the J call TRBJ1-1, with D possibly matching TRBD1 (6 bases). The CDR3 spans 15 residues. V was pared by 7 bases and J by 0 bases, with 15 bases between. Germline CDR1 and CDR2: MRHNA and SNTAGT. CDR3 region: CASNQRDILNTEAFF. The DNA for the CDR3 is TGTGCCAGCAACCAGAGGGACATCCTGAACACTGAAGCTTTCTTT.

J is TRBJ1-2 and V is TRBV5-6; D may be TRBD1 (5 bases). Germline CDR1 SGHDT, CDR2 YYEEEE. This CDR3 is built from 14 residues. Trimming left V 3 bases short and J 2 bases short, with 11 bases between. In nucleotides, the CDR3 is TGTGCCAGCAGCTGGGCAGGGCAAAACTATGGCTACACCTTC. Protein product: CASSWAGQNYGYTF.

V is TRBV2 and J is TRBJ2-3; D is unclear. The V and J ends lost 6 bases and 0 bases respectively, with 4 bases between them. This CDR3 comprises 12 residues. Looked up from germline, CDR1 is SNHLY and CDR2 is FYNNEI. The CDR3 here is CASSYSTDTQYF. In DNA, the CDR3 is TGTGCCAGCAGCTACAGCACAGATACGCAGTATTTT.

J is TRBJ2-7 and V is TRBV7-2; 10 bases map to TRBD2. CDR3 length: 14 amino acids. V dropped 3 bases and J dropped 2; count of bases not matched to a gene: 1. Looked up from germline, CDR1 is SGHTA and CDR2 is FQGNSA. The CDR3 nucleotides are TGTGCCAGCAGCTTCGGACTAGCGGCCTACGAGCAGTACTTC. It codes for CASSFGLAAYEQYF.

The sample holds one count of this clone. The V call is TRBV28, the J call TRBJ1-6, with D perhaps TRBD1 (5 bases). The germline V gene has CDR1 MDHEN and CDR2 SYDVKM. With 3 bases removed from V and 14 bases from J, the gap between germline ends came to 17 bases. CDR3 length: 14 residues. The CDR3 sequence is CASSFPTVRVALHF. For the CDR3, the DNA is TGTGCCAGCAGTTTCCCGACAGTTCGGGTCGCCCTCCACTTT.

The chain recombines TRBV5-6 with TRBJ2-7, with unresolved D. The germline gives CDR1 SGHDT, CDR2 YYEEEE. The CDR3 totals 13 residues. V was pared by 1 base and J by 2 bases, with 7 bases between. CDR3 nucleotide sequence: TGTGCCAGCAGCTTGATTTCTACCTACGAGCAGTACGTC. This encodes CASSLISTYEQYV.

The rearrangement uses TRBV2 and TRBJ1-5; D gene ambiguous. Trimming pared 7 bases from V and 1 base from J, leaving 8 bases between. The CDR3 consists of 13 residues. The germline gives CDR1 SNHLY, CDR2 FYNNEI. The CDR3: CASTELSNQPQHF. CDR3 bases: TGTGCCAGCACGGAGCTCAGCAATCAGCCCCAGCATTTT.

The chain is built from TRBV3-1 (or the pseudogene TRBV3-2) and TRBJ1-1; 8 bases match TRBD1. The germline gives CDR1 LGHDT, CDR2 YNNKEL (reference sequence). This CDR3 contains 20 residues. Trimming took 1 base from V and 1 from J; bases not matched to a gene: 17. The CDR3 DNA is TGTGCCAGCAGCCAAGTCTCGGGGACAGGCGGGCCTCCGGGGAACACTGAAGCTTTCTTT. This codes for CASSQVSGTGGPPGNTEAFF.